The sequence of this T cell receptor (beta chain) was determined in a study of tissue T cells after allogeneic stem cell transplantation. Study-level findings and limits: Within patients, tissue anatomy strongly shaped TCR repertoire composition. Blood and spleen captured only part of the tissue TCR repertoire. The patient cohort was small and clinically heterogeneous, with limited sampling depth.

Measured with immunoSEQ multiplex PCR; TCRdb has only the in-frame clones, and not every one. The sample lists tens of thousands of clones; around 69% were seen once. Comments on this clone: Its matching antigen is unknown. Gene names follow the mouse nomenclature. The sequence runs out 1 residue before the end of the CDR3; the remainder is reconstructed from the germline J gene.

Per germline, CDR1 NNHNN and CDR2 SYGAGS (reference sequence). This CDR3 has 15 amino acids. V gave up 0 bases and J gave up 0 bases, with 9 bases separating them. The sequencing input was sorted cells pooled from one or two spleens. The chain links TRBV13-2 to TRBJ1-2; unclear D gene. This TCR came from a pool of C57BL/6 mice in good health. CDR3 DNA (partial): TGTGCCAGCGGTGATGCTTTGACTACAAACTCCGACTACACC. Translated, it gives CASGDALTTNSDYT. The whole CDR3 protein is CASGDALTTNSDYTF.